This T cell receptor (beta chain) is drawn from a study of control samples from healthy donors and cancer patients. V lost 5 bases to trimming and J lost 2 bases, with 13 bases between them. The CDR3 has 14 amino acids. Germline CDR1 is SEHNR and CDR2 is FQNEAQ (reference sequence). Profiled with immunoSEQ multiplex PCR; TCRdb holds only in-frame clones, not every one. The table includes approximately 140,000 clones, around 94% detected once. This rearrangement joins TRBV7-9 to TRBJ2-7; D remains unclear. The sequence came from a middle-aged man in good health. Material: blood. In DNA form, the CDR3 reads TGTGCCAGCAGCCCCGGGTCGGGTCCCTACGAGCAGTACTTC. Its translation: CASSPGSGPYEQYF.